This T cell receptor (beta chain) was sequenced during a study of PD-1 blockade in classical Hodgkin lymphoma. For the study at large: Once every 2 weeks, patients received intravenous nivolumab at 3 mg/kg.

All patients relapsed after autologous stem cell transplantation, and brentuximab vedotin exposure varied. V was clipped by 5 bases and J by 1 base; unmatched bases: 4. The germline gives CDR1 SGHAT, CDR2 FQNNGV. The CDR3 has 15 amino acids. Comments on this clone: No antigen is known for it.

TCRdb's copy holds only in-frame clones and misses some; the assay was immunoSEQ multiplex PCR. The sample lists about 40,000 clones, around 87% occurring once. Notes on the study in general: Excluded were patients who started nivolumab under 1 year after ASCT, a group that had lower diversity.

The sequence derives from a human donor with classical Hodgkin lymphoma. The specimen was peripheral blood mononuclear cells (PBMCs), collected at baseline. J is TRBJ2-3 and V is TRBV11-2; 9 nucleotides align to TRBD2. The CDR3 DNA is TGTGCCAGCAGCGGCGGGAGGGCCGGCACAGATACGCAGTATTTT. This gives the protein CASSGGRAGTDTQYF.